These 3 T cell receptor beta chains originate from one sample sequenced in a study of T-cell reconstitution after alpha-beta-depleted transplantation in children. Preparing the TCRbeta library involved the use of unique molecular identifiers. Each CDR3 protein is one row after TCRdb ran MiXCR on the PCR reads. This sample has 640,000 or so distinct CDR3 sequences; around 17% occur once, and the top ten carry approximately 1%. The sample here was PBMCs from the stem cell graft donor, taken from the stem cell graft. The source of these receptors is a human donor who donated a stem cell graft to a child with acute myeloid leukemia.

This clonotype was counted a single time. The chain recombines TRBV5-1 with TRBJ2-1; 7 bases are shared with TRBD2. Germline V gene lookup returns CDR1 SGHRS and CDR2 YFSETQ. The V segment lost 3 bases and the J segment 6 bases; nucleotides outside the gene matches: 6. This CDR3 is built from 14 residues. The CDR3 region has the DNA TGCGCCAGCAGCTCGGGACTAAACTCCAATGAGCAGTTCTTC. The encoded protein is CASSSGLNSNEQFF.

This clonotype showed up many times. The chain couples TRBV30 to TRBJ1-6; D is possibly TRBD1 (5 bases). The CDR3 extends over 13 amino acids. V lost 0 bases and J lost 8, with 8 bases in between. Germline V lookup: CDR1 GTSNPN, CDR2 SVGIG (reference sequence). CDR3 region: CAWSVQEDSPLHF. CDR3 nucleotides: TGTGCCTGGAGTGTACAGGAAGATTCACCCCTCCACTTT.

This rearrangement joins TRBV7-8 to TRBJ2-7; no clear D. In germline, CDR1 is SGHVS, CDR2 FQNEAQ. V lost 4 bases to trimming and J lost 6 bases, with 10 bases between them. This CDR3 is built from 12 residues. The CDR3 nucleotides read TGTGCCAGCAGCTCCCCGGCAGGCGAGCAGTACTTC. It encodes CASSSPAGEQYF.